The 14 T cell receptor beta chains presented below share a single source sample, sequenced in a study of OX40 agonist ivuxolimab in advanced cancers. The method behind the library was the immunoSEQ multiplex PCR assay. TCRdb mirrors the immuneACCESS table, restricted to in-frame sequences. Some clones are absent from its copies; in checked studies, under half trace to an unresolved V gene, and the reason for the others is unknown. The sample table shows about 110,000 clones, and approximately 90% are seen once. The ten largest clones represent about 0.5% of the sample. The sample was CD4+ or CD8+ T cells sorted from blood, taken in a trial of the OX40 agonist ivuxolimab. These TCRs come from an adult with an advanced solid tumor such as melanoma, head and neck, liver or kidney cancer.

The V gene is TRBV18, the J gene TRBJ1-5; D is ambiguous. The CDR3 contains 13 residues. Germline V gives CDR1 KGHSH, CDR2 LQKENI. V was shortened by 2 bases and J by 0 bases, with 2 bases between the two germline ends. The CDR3 nucleotides are TGTGCCAGCTCACCAGATAGCAATCAGCCCCAGCATTTT. Translated: CASSPDSNQPQHF.

CDR3 loop: CASSGSSYEQYF. The DNA of the CDR3 is TGCGCCAGCAGCGGCAGTTCCTACGAGCAGTACTTC. This chain connects TRBV5-1 to TRBJ2-7; D is unresolved. Germline-derived CDR1 and CDR2 are SGHRS and YFSETQ. This CDR3 has 12 amino acids. V gave up 4 bases and J gave up 1 base, with 6 bases separating them.

This chain uses TRBV4-3 with TRBJ1-1; weak D call: TRBD1 (5 bases). Germline CDR1 and CDR2: LGHNA and YSLEER. V was shortened by 5 bases and J by 1 base, with 14 bases between the two germline ends. This CDR3 region has 15 residues. CDR3 sequence: CASSVYLQGNTEAFF. Written as DNA, the CDR3 is TGCGCCAGCAGCGTATACCTGCAGGGGAACACTGAAGCTTTCTTT.

V and J are TRBV19 and TRBJ2-4, with D perhaps matching TRBD2 (5 bases). CDR3 length: 16 amino acids. Germline CDR1 reads LNHDA; CDR2 reads SQIVND (reference sequence). V lost 1 base and J 1 base, leaving 11 bases between the germline ends. The CDR3 is CASSIGRGLAKNIQYF. CDR3 DNA sequence: TGTGCCAGTAGTATAGGTAGAGGGTTGGCCAAAAACATTCAGTACTTC.

The chain joins TRBV23-1 to TRBJ2-3, with D possibly being TRBD1 or TRBD2 (6 bases each). TRBV23-1 belongs to the ORF category, with a function that is uncertain. Trimming shortened V by 0 bases and J by 1 base, and 14 bases separated the two germline ends. The CDR3 extends over 17 amino acids. CDR3 DNA sequence: TGCGCCAGCAGTCAATCGGACAGCGGCGGGGGCACAGATACGCAGTATTTT. Protein product: CASSQSDSGGGTDTQYF.

Here the CDR3 reads CASSPLTGSAGELFF. CDR3 DNA: TGTGCCAGCTCACCCTTGACGGGTTCCGCCGGGGAGCTGTTTTTT. The chain recombines TRBV18 with TRBJ2-2; unclear D gene. This CDR3 is built from 15 residues. CDR1 KGHSH and CDR2 LQKENI come from the germline V gene. V was cut by 3 bases and J by 6 bases, with 14 bases left in between. The full variable domain, in which reference TRBV18 and TRBJ2-2 provide the parts outside the CDR3, is NAGVMQNPRHLVRRRGQEARLRCSPMKGHSHVYWYRQLPEEGLKFMVYLQKENIIDESGMPKERFSAEFPKEGPSILRIQQVVRGDSAAYFCASSPLTGSAGELFFGEGSRLTVL.

CDR3 residues: CASSEHQPQHF. The CDR3 coding sequence is TGTGCCAGCAGTGAACATCAGCCCCAGCATTTT. The genes are TRBV6-1 and TRBJ1-5; D is unclear. V gave up 2 bases and J gave up 5 bases, with 1 base separating them. CDR3 length: 11 residues. Germline-derived CDR1 and CDR2 are MNHNS and SASEGT.

This chain connects TRBV7-2 to TRBJ1-2, with a possible D match to TRBD1 (6 bases). This CDR3 has 16 amino acids. Germline CDR1 is SGHTA and CDR2 is FQGNSA. Trimming removed 5 bases at V and 2 bases at J, with 18 bases between. CDR3 sequence reads: CASSGYPGQQNYGYTF. In DNA form, the CDR3 reads TGTGCCAGCAGCGGGTACCCGGGACAACAAAACTATGGCTACACCTTC.

This clone was counted only a few times. The chain carries TRBV28 and TRBJ1-2; D gene ambiguous. The CDR3 loop spans 14 amino acids. CDR1 MDHEN and CDR2 SYDVKM come from the germline V gene. The V and J ends lost 6 bases and 8 bases respectively, with 19 bases between them. The CDR3 region has the DNA TGTGCCAGCAGAACCGGGTCCCACCCGGAGGGCTACACCTTC. It codes for CASRTGSHPEGYTF.

The rearrangement links TRBV30 to TRBJ2-3; D is perhaps TRBD1 (5 bases). The CDR3 consists of 13 residues. CDR1 GTSNPN and CDR2 SVGIG come from the germline V gene (reference sequence). V was trimmed by 2 bases and J by 2 bases, leaving 8 bases between them. CDR3 amino acids: CAWSWTITDTQYF. CDR3 DNA sequence: TGTGCCTGGAGTTGGACAATCACAGATACGCAGTATTTT.

This chain links TRBV6-1 with TRBJ2-1, with D perhaps being TRBD1 or TRBD2 (5 bases each). This CDR3 is built from 16 residues. From germline, CDR1 is MNHNS and CDR2 SASEGT. V shed 4 bases and J shed 1 base, with 14 bases lying between them. The CDR3 loop reads CASSGGAGLSYNEQFF. CDR3 nucleotide sequence: TGTGCCAGCAGTGGAGGGGCAGGCTTGTCCTACAATGAGCAGTTCTTC.

The chain uses TRBV2 and TRBJ2-7, with 11 bases that match TRBD2. V lost 7 bases and J lost 4; bases outside the gene matches: 6. The CDR3 runs 14 residues. CDR1 and CDR2 from the germline V gene are SNHLY and FYNNEI. The CDR3: CASTFSGGAYEQYF. The DNA of the CDR3 is TGTGCCAGCACCTTTAGCGGGGGGGCGTACGAGCAGTACTTC. The whole variable domain, filled in from reference TRBV2 and TRBJ2-7, reads EPEVTQTPSHQVTQMGQEVILRCVPISNHLYFYWYRQILGQKVEFLVSFYNNEISEKSEIFDDQFSVERPDGSNFTLKIRSTKLEDSAMYFCASTFSGGAYEQYFGPGTRLTVT.

The V gene is TRBV6-1, the J gene TRBJ1-5, with 9 nucleotides matching TRBD1. The CDR3 length is 15 residues. From germline, CDR1 is MNHNS and CDR2 SASEGT. With V trimmed by 6 bases and J by 4 bases, 7 bases remained unmatched. CDR3 sequence reads: CASRGGQGGNQPQHF. CDR3 in DNA: TGTGCCAGCAGGGGGGGACAGGGAGGAAATCAGCCCCAGCATTTT.

The rearrangement uses TRBV4-3 and TRBJ1-4; D is unclear. Between the trimmed V and J ends, which lost 4 bases and 6 bases, there was a span of 15 bases. The CDR3 sequence is 15 residues long. CDR1 is LGHNA, CDR2 YSLEER, per germline. This chain's CDR3 is CASSRGRGGDEKLFF. The CDR3, as DNA: TGCGCCAGCAGCCGCGGACGGGGAGGTGATGAAAAACTGTTTTTT.